What follows are 25 T cell receptor beta chains derived from one specimen sequenced in a study of blood T cells in healthy people across ages. Together with a sample-barcoded 5' primer, a J-beta primer mix was included in a second PCR lasting about 7 to 12 cycles. TCRdb re-called the 5' RACE reads with MiXCR, one entry per CDR3 protein. The top ten clones hold 28% of a sample with approximately 830,000 distinct CDR3 sequences, around 68% of them seen once. Material for sequencing was blood. Source of these receptors: a man younger than 45 in good health.

The chain recombines TRBV6-2 or TRBV6-3 with TRBJ2-3; 10 positions agree with TRBD2. CDR3 size: 15 residues. Per germline, CDR1 MNHEY and CDR2 SVGEGT. V shed 11 bases, J shed 0 bases, and the junction held 8 bases outside the gene matches. This CDR3 reads CALGQRGGSTDTQYF. DNA for the CDR3: TGTGCCCTCGGCCAGCGGGGGGGAAGCACAGATACGCAGTATTTT.

This clonotype was detected a few times. V gene TRBV4-2 combines with J gene TRBJ2-3, with a weak D call TRBD2 (6 bases). Trimming left V 0 bases short and J 3 bases short, with 10 bases between. The germline V gene has CDR1 LGHNA and CDR2 YNFKEQ. The CDR3 consists of 15 residues. The CDR3 coding sequence is TGTGCCAGCAGCCAAGAGACTAGTTCTACAGATACGCAGTATTTT. The encoded protein is CASSQETSSTDTQYF.

The J gene is TRBJ2-5, the V gene TRBV7-3; D is ambiguous. The V and J ends lost 2 bases and 1 base respectively, with 11 bases between them. The germline V gene encodes CDR1 SGHTA and CDR2 FQGTGA. The CDR3 is made up of 15 amino acids. The CDR3 DNA reads TGTGCCAGCAGCTTAGGCCGACAACCCCAAGAGACCCAGTACTTC. Its translation: CASSLGRQPQETQYF. Looking up the rest from reference TRBV7-3 and TRBJ2-5 gives the full variable domain: GAGVSQTPSNKVTEKGKYVELRCDPISGHTALYWYRQSLGQGPEFLIYFQGTGAADDSGLPNDRFFAVRPEGSVSTLKIQRTERGDSAVYLCASSLGRQPQETQYFGPGTRLLVL.

The rearrangement uses TRBV6-6 and TRBJ2-3, with no clear D. Trimming left V 5 bases short and J 11 bases short, with 11 bases between. Germline CDR1 and CDR2: MNHNY and SVGAGI (reference sequence). The length of the CDR3 is 11 residues. As DNA, the CDR3 is TGTGCCAGCAGTAGGGTTTCCGGGCAGTATTTT. It is translated as CASSRVSGQYF.

This clonotype came up once. This chain uses TRBV7-2 with TRBJ2-7; 10 nucleotides agree with TRBD1. CDR1 is SGHTA and CDR2 is FQGNSA in the germline V gene. The CDR3 totals 17 residues. V was clipped by 0 bases and J by 1 base; unmatched bases: 6. CDR3: CASSLAAPGQGSYEQYF. The CDR3 DNA sequence: TGTGCCAGCAGCTTAGCCGCCCCGGGACAGGGGTCCTACGAGCAGTACTTC.

The chain couples TRBV28 to TRBJ1-1; D gene unclear. Trimming stripped 8 bases from V and 5 bases from J, with 15 bases between. The CDR3 runs 13 residues. From germline, CDR1 is MDHEN and CDR2 SYDVKM. CDR3 DNA sequence: TGTGCCAGCCAGGACTCCCGAGGTACTGAAGCTTTCTTT. Translation gives CASQDSRGTEAFF. The whole variable domain, filled in from reference TRBV28 and TRBJ1-1, reads DVKVTQSSRYLVKRTGEKVFLECVQDMDHENMFWYRQDPGLGLRLIYFSYDVKMKEKGDIPEGYSVSREKKERFSLILESASTNQTSMYLCASQDSRGTEAFFGQGTRLTVV.

The V call is TRBV6-1, the J call TRBJ2-5, with D uncertain. The V gene lost 7 bases and the J gene lost 3 bases, with 6 bases spanning the gap. Germline V gives CDR1 MNHNS, CDR2 SASEGT. This CDR3 has 11 amino acids. CDR3 DNA sequence: TGTGCCAGCACCTTGAAAGAGACCCAGTACTTC. Protein sequence: CASTLKETQYF.

This rearrangement joins TRBV15 to TRBJ2-7; D may be TRBD2 (5 bases). The J call is uncertain, as TRBJ2-5 better fits the DNA end. Germline CDR1 is LNHNV and CDR2 is YYDKDF (reference sequence). The CDR3 runs 14 residues. CDR3 region: CATSRLAIAETQYF. CDR3 DNA sequence: TGTGCCACCAGCAGGCTAGCCATCGCTGAGACCCAGTACTTC.

V usage is TRBV12-3 or TRBV12-4 and J usage is TRBJ1-4, with a weak D call TRBD1 (6 bases). This CDR3 region has 14 residues. Trimming cost V 6 bases and J 11 bases, with 19 bases left between them. CDR3 DNA: TGTGCCAGCAGGCTGGCAGGGGCCTTAGGGAAACTGTTTTTT. This gives the protein CASRLAGALGKLFF.

The V and J genes are TRBV24-1 and TRBJ2-5; 12 positions match TRBD1. The V segment lost 4 bases and the J segment 6 bases; nucleotides outside the gene matches: 11. The germline V gene has CDR1 KGHDR and CDR2 SFDVKD. The CDR3 has 17 amino acids. CDR3 sequence (DNA): TGTGCCACCAGTGAGGCACCGGGACAGGGGGCGCAAAAGACCCAGTACTTC. As protein: CATSEAPGQGAQKTQYF.

The chain carries TRBV13 and TRBJ2-3; D perhaps matches TRBD1 (6 bases). Germline CDR1 reads PRHDT; CDR2 reads FYEKMQ (reference sequence). The CDR3 runs to 14 residues. V lost 2 bases to trimming and J lost 3 bases, with 9 bases between them. The CDR3 coding sequence is TGTGCCAGCAGCTTACTACAGGGAACAGATACGCAGTATTTT. This encodes CASSLLQGTDTQYF. The full variable domain, its missing parts supplied by reference TRBV13 and TRBJ2-3, is AAGVIQSPRHLIKEKRETATLKCYPIPRHDTVYWYQQGPGQDPQFLISFYEKMQSDKGSIPDRFSAQQFSDYHSELNMSSLELGDSALYFCASSLLQGTDTQYFGPGTRLTVL.

The CDR3 region has the DNA TGCGCCAGCAGCTCGGGACAGGGGGACAATGAGCAGTTCTTC. This translates into CASSSGQGDNEQFF. This chain joins TRBV5-1 and TRBJ2-1; 11 nucleotides match TRBD1. The V segment lost 3 bases and the J segment 5 bases; nucleotides outside the gene matches: 1. Germline V gene sequence: CDR1 SGHRS, CDR2 YFSETQ. The CDR3 spans 14 residues.

The rearrangement links TRBV15 to TRBJ2-7, with 10 bases fitting TRBD1. J gave up 7 bases and V 3 bases, and 9 bases lay outside the gene matches. The CDR3 has 15 amino acids. In germline, CDR1 is LNHNV, CDR2 YYDKDF (reference sequence). CDR3 residues: CATSSPGTGVREQYF. Written as DNA, the CDR3 is TGTGCCACCAGCAGCCCCGGGACAGGGGTACGAGAGCAGTACTTC.

There are many counts of this clonotype. The chain uses TRBV28 and TRBJ2-7; TRBD2 might be the D (6 bases). The germline V gene encodes CDR1 MDHEN and CDR2 SYDVKM. The CDR3 totals 15 residues. The V end was cut by 7 bases, the J end by 1 base, with 17 bases between. The CDR3 bases are TGTGCCAGCAACTCCCCCGGGGGTTCGTCCTACGAGCAGTACTTC. It is translated as CASNSPGGSSYEQYF.

This sequence joins TRBV29-1 and TRBJ2-7, with 7 bases that match TRBD1. This CDR3 comprises 14 residues. Germline V CDR1 and CDR2: SQVTM, ANQGSEA. Trimming removed 0 bases from V and 3 bases from J; junction bases left unmatched: 5. The CDR3 reads CSVEDRRQGYEQYF. DNA for the CDR3: TGCAGCGTTGAAGATCGTAGACAGGGCTACGAGCAGTACTTC.

The chain couples TRBV28 to TRBJ1-2; possibly TRBD1 for D (5 bases). CDR1 and CDR2 (germline): MDHEN, SYDVKM. Trimming removed 3 bases at V and 0 bases at J, with 14 bases between. The CDR3 spans 16 residues. CDR3 sequence: CASSFLRDGANYGYTF. DNA for the CDR3: TGTGCCAGCAGTTTCTTAAGGGACGGAGCTAACTATGGCTACACCTTC.

The genes are TRBV7-2 and TRBJ2-3; 10 positions match TRBD2. Trimming took 1 base from V and 6 from J; bases not matched to a gene: 7. Germline CDR1 SGHTA, CDR2 FQGNSA. This CDR3 region has 16 residues. The CDR3 sequence is CASSLVVAGGVDTQYF. The CDR3 bases are TGTGCCAGCAGCTTAGTGGTAGCGGGGGGAGTCGATACGCAGTATTTT.

This chain uses TRBV7-2 with TRBJ2-3; 12 nucleotides align to TRBD2. Germline V gene lookup returns CDR1 SGHTA and CDR2 FQGNSA. V gave up 2 bases and J gave up 4 bases; unmatched junction bases: 4. The CDR3 length is 16 residues. In DNA form, the CDR3 reads TGTGCCAGCAGCTTATGGGCTAGCGGGGGGGCAGATACGCAGTATTTT. Protein product: CASSLWASGGADTQYF.

V and J are TRBV24-1 and TRBJ2-1; D not resolved. CDR3 size: 13 residues. Germline V gene data show CDR1 as KGHDR and CDR2 as SFDVKD. The V end lost 5 bases, the J end lost 0 bases, and 4 bases lay between the germline ends. The CDR3 coding sequence is TGTGCCACCAGTGTAGGCTCCTACAATGAGCAGTTCTTC. Translation gives CATSVGSYNEQFF.

This clonotype was observed a handful of times. The genes are TRBV5-1 and TRBJ2-1; D gene uncertain. Germline V gene data show CDR1 as SGHRS and CDR2 as YFSETQ. Trimming stripped 0 bases from V and 8 bases from J, with 6 bases between. The CDR3 is 12 amino acids. DNA of the CDR3: TGCGCCAGCAGCTTGGGTTCACATGAGCAGTTCTTC. Translation: CASSLGSHEQFF.

V gene TRBV4-2 combines with J gene TRBJ2-3; 8 positions match TRBD2. V trimming: 1 base; J trimming: 5 bases; junction bases outside the gene matches: 14. The CDR3 covers 18 residues. Germline CDR1 is LGHNA and CDR2 is YNFKEQ. As DNA, the CDR3 is TGTGCCAGCAGCCAAGGGATAGCGGGGCACGCGGGTGGAGATACGCAGTATTTT. Translation: CASSQGIAGHAGGDTQYF.

This clonotype was counted between two and nine times. The V call is TRBV7-9, the J call TRBJ1-4; D unclear. The CDR3 length is 13 residues. Per the germline V gene, CDR1 is SEHNR and CDR2 is FQNEAQ (reference sequence). Trimming shortened V by 9 bases and J by 8 bases, and 16 bases separated the two germline ends. CDR3 protein: CASSGQAAEKLFF. The CDR3 region has the DNA TGTGCCAGTAGTGGCCAGGCAGCCGAAAAACTGTTTTTT.

As regards this clonotype: At one of its ends the junction is not consistent with the germline gene, which may arise from a read error. V usage is TRBV9 and J usage is TRBJ1-5; maybe TRBD1 (5 bases). Germline loops: CDR1 SGDLS, CDR2 YYNGEE. The CDR3 covers 16 residues. The CDR3 region is CASSEGGGGPNQPQHF. CDR3 coding DNA: TGCGCCAGCAGCGAAGGCGGGGGAGGGCCCAATCAGCCCCAGCATTTT.

A note on this clonotype: A junction boundary mismatches the germline segment, possibly from a read error. This chain links TRBV7-2 with TRBJ2-1, with 7 bases that match TRBD1. Looked up from germline, CDR1 is SGHTA and CDR2 is FQGNSA. The CDR3 consists of 15 residues. The CDR3 is CASSLGQVGHNEQFF. Here the CDR3 DNA reads TGTGCCAGTAGCTTAGGACAGGTTGGGCACAATGAGCAGTTCTTC.

This clonotype was detected only once. The chain recombines TRBV9 with TRBJ1-4; 9 bases fit TRBD1. The junction had 5 bases not matched to a gene; V was cut back by 2 bases and J by 6 bases. The CDR3 totals 15 residues. In germline, CDR1 is SGDLS, CDR2 YYNGEE. Here the CDR3 DNA reads TGTGCCAGCAGCGTCACAGGGGGCGCCGATGAAAAACTGTTTTTT. This sequence encodes CASSVTGGADEKLFF. Variable domain in full (rest from reference TRBV9 and TRBJ1-4): DSGVTQTPKHLITATGQRVTLRCSPRSGDLSVYWYQQSLDQGLQFLIQYYNGEERAKGNILERFSAQQFPDLHSELNLSSLELGDSALYFCASSVTGGADEKLFFGSGTQLSVL.